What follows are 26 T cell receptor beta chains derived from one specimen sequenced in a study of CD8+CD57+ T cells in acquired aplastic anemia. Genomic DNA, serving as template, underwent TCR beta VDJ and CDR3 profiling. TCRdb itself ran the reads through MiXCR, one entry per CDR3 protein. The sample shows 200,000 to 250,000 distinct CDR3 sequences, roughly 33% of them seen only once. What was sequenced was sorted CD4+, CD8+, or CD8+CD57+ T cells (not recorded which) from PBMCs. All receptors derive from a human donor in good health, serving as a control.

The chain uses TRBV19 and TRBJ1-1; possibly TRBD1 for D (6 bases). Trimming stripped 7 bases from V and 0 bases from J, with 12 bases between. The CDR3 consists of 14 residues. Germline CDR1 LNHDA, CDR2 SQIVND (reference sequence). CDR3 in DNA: TGTGCCAGTAATAAAGACAGGCTGAACACTGAAGCTTTCTTT. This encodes CASNKDRLNTEAFF. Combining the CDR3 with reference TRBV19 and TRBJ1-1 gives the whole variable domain DGGITQSPKYLFRKEGQNVTLSCEQNLNHDAMYWYRQDPGQGLRLIYYSQIVNDFQKGDIAEGYSVSREKKESFPLTVTSAQKNPTAFYLCASNKDRLNTEAFFGQGTRLTVV.

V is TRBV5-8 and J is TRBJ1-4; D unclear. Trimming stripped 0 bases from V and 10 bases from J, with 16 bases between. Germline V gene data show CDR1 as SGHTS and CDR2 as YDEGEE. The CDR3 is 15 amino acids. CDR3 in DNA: TGTGCCAGCAGCTTGGTTTGCCCCCTGGCTGGAAAACTGTTTTTT. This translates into CASSLVCPLAGKLFF. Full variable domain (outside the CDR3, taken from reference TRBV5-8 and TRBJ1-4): EAGVTQSPTHLIKTRGQQATLRCSPISGHTSVYWYQQALGLGLQFLLWYDEGEERNRGNFPPRFSGRQFPNYSSELNVNALELEDSALYLCASSLVCPLAGKLFFGSGTQLSVL.

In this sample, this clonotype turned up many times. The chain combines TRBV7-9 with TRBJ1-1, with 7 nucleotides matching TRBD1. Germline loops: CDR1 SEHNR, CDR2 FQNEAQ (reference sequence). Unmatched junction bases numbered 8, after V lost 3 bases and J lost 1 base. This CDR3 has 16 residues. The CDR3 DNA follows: TGTGCCAGCAGCTTTAAACAGGGGAGGGAGAACACTGAAGCTTTCTTT. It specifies CASSFKQGRENTEAFF.

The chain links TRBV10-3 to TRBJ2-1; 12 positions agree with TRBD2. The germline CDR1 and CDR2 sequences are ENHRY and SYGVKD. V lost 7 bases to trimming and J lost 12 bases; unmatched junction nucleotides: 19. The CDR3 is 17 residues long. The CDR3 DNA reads TGTGCCATCAAAGGCCCCCCGGGACTAGCGGGCACAGATACGCAGTTCTTC. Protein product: CAIKGPPGLAGTDTQFF.

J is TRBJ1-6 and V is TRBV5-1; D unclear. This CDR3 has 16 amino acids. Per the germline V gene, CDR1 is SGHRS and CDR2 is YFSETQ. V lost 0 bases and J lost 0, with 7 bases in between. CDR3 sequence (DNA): TGCGCCAGCAGCTTGGGACACAGCTCCTATAATTCACCCCTCCACTTT. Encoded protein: CASSLGHSSYNSPLHF.

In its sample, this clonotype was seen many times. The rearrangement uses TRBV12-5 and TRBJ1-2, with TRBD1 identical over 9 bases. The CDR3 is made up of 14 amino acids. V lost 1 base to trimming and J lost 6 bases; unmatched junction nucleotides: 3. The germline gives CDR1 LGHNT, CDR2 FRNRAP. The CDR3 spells CASGLGTGVHGYTF. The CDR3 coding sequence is TGTGCTAGTGGTTTGGGGACAGGGGTTCATGGCTACACCTTC.

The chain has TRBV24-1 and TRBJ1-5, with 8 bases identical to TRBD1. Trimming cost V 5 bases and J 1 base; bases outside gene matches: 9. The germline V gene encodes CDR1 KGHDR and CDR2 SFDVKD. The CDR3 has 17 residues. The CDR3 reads CATSARSTGVSNQPQHF. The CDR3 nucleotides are TGTGCCACCAGTGCCCGCTCGACAGGGGTCAGCAATCAGCCCCAGCATTTT.

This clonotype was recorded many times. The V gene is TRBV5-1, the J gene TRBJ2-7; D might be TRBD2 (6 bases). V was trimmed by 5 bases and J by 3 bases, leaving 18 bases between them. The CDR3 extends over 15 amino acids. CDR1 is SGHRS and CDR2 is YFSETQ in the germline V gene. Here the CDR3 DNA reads TGCGCCAGCAGTCCGAATAGCGGACCCGGCTACGAGCAGTACTTC. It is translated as CASSPNSGPGYEQYF.

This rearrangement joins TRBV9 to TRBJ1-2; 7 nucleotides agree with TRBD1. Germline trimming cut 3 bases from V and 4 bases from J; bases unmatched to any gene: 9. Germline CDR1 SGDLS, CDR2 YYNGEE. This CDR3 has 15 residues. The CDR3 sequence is CASSGRRQGIYGYTF. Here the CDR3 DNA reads TGTGCCAGCAGCGGAAGAAGACAGGGCATCTATGGCTACACCTTC.

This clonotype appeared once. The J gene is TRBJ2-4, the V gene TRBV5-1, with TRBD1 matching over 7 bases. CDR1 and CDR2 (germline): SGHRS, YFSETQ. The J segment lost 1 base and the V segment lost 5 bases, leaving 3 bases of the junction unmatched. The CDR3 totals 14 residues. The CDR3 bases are TGCGCCAGCAGAGCGACAGGGGCCAAAAACATTCAGTACTTC. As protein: CASRATGAKNIQYF. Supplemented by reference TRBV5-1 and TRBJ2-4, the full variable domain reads KAGVTQTPRYLIKTRGQQVTLSCSPISGHRSVSWYQQTPGQGLQFLFEYFSETQRNKGNFPGRFSGRQFSNSRSEMNVSTLELGDSALYLCASRATGAKNIQYFGAGTRLSVL.

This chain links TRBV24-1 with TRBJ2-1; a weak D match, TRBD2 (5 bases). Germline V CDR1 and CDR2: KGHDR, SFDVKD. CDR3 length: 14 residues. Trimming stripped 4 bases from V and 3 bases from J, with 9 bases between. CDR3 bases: TGTGCCACCAGTGACCCGACTAACTACAATGAGCAGTTCTTC. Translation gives CATSDPTNYNEQFF.

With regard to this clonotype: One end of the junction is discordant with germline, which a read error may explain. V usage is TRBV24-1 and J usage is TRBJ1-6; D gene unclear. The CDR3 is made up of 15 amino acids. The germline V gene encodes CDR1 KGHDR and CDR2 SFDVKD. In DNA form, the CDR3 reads TGCGCCAGCAGCTTACGGAGCTCCTATAATTCACCCCACCACTTT. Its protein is CASSLRSSYNSPHHF.

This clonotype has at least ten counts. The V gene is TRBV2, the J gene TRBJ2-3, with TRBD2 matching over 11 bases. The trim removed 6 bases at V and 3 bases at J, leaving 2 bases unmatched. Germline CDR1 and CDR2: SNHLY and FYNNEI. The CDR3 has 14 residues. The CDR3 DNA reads TGTGCCAGCAGGAGACTAGCGGGAACAGATACGCAGTATTTT. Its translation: CASRRLAGTDTQYF.

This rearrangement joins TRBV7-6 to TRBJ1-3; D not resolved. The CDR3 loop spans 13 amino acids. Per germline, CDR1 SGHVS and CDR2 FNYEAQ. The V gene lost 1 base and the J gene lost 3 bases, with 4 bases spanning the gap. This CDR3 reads CASSLGVGNTIYF. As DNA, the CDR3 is TGTGCCAGCAGCTTAGGGGTTGGAAACACCATATATTTT.

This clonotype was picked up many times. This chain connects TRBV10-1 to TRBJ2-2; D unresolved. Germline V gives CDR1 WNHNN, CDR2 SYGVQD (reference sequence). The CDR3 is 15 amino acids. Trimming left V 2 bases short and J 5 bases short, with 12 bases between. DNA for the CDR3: TGCGCCAGCAGTGAGACTTCTGCTGGAACCGGGGAGCTGTTTTTT. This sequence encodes CASSETSAGTGELFF.

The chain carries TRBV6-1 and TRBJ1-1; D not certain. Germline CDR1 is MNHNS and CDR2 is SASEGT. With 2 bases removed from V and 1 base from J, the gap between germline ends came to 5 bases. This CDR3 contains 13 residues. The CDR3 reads CASSEIWNTEAFF. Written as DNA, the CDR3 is TGTGCCAGCAGTGAAATTTGGAACACTGAAGCTTTCTTT.

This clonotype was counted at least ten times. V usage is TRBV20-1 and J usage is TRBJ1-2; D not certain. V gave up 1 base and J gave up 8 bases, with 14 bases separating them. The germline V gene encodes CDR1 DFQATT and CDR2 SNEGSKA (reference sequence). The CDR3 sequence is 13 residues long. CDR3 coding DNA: TGCAGTGCTAGAGGGGCCAGGCTCCAGGGCTACACCTTC. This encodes CSARGARLQGYTF.

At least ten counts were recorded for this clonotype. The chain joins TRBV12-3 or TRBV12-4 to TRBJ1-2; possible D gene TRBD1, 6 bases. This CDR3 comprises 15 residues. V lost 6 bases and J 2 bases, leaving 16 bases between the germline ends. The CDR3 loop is CASSRRRDINYGYTF. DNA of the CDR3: TGTGCCAGCAGCCGTCGCCGGGACATAAACTATGGCTACACCTTC.

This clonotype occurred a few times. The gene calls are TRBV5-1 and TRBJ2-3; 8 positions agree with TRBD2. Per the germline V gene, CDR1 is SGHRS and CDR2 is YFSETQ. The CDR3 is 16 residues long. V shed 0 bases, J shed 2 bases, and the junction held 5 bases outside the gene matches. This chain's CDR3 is CASSLAGGLDTDTQYF. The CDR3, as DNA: TGCGCCAGCAGCTTGGCGGGAGGGTTGGACACAGATACGCAGTATTTT.

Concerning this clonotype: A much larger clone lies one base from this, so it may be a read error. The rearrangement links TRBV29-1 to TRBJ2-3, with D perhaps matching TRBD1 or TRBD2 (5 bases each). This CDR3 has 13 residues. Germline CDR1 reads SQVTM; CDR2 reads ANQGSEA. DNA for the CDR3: TGCAGTGCTAAGAGGACTGGCACAGGTACGCAGTATTTT. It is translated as CSAKRTGTGTQYF.

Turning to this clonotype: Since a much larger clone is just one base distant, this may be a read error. The CDR3 protein is CASSQSDRSYGHTF. The CDR3 DNA reads as TGTGCCAGCAGCCAAAGTGACAGATCCTATGGCCACACCTTC. The chain recombines TRBV4-2 with TRBJ1-2; maybe TRBD1 (5 bases). This CDR3 spans 14 amino acids. CDR1 and CDR2 (germline): LGHNA, YNFKEQ.

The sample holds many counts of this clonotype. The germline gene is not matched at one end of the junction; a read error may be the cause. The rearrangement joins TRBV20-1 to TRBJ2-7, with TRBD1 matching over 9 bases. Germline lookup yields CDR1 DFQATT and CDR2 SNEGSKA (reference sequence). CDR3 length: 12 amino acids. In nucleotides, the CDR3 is TGCAGTGCTGCCGGGACAGGGCACTGGATTGGCTTC. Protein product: CSAAGTGHWIGF.

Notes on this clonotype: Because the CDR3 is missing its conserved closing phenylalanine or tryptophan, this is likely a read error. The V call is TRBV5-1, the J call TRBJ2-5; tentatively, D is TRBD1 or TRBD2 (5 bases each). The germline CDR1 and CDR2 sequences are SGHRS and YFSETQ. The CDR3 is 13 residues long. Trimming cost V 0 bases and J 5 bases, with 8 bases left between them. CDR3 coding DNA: TGCGCCAGCAGCTTGGGCAGGGAGGAGACCCAGTACTCC. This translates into CASSLGREETQYS.

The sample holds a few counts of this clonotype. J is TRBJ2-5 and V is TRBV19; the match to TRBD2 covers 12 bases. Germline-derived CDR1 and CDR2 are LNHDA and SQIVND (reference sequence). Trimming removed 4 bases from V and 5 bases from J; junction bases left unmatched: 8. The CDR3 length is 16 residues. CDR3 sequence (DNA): TGTGCCAGTAGTACCCGACTAGCGGGGGCGGGGGAGACCCAGTACTTC. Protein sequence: CASSTRLAGAGETQYF.

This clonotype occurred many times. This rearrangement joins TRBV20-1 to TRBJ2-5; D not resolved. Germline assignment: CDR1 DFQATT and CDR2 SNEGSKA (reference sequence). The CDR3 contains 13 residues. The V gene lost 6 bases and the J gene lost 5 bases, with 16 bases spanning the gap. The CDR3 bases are TGCAGTGCCGTCCCTATGGGGATGGAGACCCAGTACTTC. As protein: CSAVPMGMETQYF.

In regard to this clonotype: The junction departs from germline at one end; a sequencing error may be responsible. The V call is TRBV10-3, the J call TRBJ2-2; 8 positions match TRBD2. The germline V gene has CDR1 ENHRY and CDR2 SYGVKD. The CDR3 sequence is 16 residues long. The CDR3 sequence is CASSYGAGGNTGELFF. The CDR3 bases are TGTGCCAGCAGTTACGGGGCGGGGGGGAACACCGGGGAGCTGTTTTTT.